This T cell receptor (beta chain) originates from a study of blood T cell repertoires in COVID-19. Background on the study: Material from acute and convalescent COVID-19 was sourced from the United States, Italy and Spain. Sample material is recorded as cDNA or gDNA derived from T cells, B-cell-depleted T cells, or PBMCs.

In the original workflow: Amplification of reference gene primers was used by the study to estimate nucleated cell counts. The protocol was immunoSEQ multiplex PCR, while the TCRdb copy is restricted to in-frame clones and leaves out a portion. The V and J calls and clone size come from that table; D and trimming were worked out from the DNA. The profile shows 180,000 or so clones, more than 65% of them singletons. CDR3 size: 13 residues. V was clipped by 5 bases and J by 8 bases, with 12 bases between them. Sequencing was carried out using PBMCs or T cells enriched from blood (not recorded which). This receptor was taken from a man aged 45-60 years who had recovered from COVID-19. The gene calls are TRBV12-3 or TRBV12-4 and TRBJ1-4; possible D gene TRBD1, 5 bases. CDR3 sequence reads: CASSPTGREKLFF. The DNA of the CDR3 is TGTGCCAGCAGTCCAACAGGAAGGGAAAAACTGTTTTTT.